This section outlines one TCR beta chain sequence together with its context. What it binds is unknown. A multiplex PCR was run with 60 Vbeta primers and 13 Jbeta primers. Clones were read by immunoSEQ multiplex PCR, and TCRdb kept only the in-frame ones, dropping some. The table includes 130,000 or so clones, roughly 80% detected once. This sample is part of a study of cytomegalovirus exposure and HLA in healthy donors. General observations from the study: Cytomegalovirus association was assigned to some 160 TCR beta chains. It was reported that TCR beta sequences correctly inferred the HLA-A and HLA-B alleles for most subjects.

V lost 2 bases and J 7 bases, leaving 12 bases between the germline ends. Germline values: CDR1 GTSNPN, CDR2 SVGIG (reference sequence). This CDR3 contains 13 residues. The clonotype originates from an older woman in good health and CMV-seronegative. This chain connects TRBV30 to TRBJ2-1; possibly TRBD2 for D (7 bases). The specimen was PBMCs. CDR3 amino acids: CAWSRGATNEQFF. CDR3 coding DNA: TGTGCCTGGAGTCGGGGGGCCACGAATGAGCAGTTCTTC.